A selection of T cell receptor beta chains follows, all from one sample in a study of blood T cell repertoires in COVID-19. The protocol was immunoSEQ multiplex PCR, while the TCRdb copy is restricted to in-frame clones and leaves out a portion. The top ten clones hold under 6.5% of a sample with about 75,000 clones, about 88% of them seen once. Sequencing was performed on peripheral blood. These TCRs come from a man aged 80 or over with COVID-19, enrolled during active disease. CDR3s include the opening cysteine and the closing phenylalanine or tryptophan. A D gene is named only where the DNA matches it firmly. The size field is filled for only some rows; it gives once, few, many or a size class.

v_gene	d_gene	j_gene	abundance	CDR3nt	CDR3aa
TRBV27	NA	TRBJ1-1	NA	TGTGCCAGCAGTCACTCGAACACTGAAGCTTTCTTT	CASSHSNTEAFF
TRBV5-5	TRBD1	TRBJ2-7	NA	TGTGCCAGCAGCTTGGTGGGGACAGGGCCCTACGAGCAGTACTTC	CASSLVGTGPYEQYF
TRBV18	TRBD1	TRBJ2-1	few	TGTGCCAGCTCACTTGGACAGGGGGCAGAGGAGCAGTTCTTC	CASSLGQGAEEQFF
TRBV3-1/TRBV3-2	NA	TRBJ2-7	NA	TGTGCCAGCAGCCAAGCCGGGGGTATTCTTCCCGAGCAGTACTTC	CASSQAGGILPEQYF
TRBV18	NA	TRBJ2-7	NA	TGTGCCAGCTCACTGGCAGGCGGGAACGAGCAGTACTTC	CASSLAGGNEQYF
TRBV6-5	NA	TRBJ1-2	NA	TGTGCCAGCAGACAGGGAGCTAACTATGGCTACACCTTC	CASRQGANYGYTF
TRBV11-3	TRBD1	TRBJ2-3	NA	TGTGCCAGCACCCAATCCCGGGGGACAGGGGGCTTGGATACGCAGTATTTT	CASTQSRGTGGLDTQYF
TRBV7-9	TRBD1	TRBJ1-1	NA	TGTGCCAGCAGCTCATACCGGGACAGGGGGCAAGAAGCTTTCTTT	CASSSYRDRGQEAFF
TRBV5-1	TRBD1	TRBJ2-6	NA	TGCGCCAGCAGCGTCCAGACAGGGGGCGGGAGGAGTGGGGCCAACGTCCTGACTTTC	CASSVQTGGGRSGANVLTF
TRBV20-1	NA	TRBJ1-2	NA	TGCAGTGCTAGAGAAGGAGATGGCTACACCTTC	CSAREGDGYTF
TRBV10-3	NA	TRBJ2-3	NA	TGTGCCATCAGTGAGTCGATCGCCCCAGACACAGATACGCAGTATTTT	CAISESIAPDTDTQYF
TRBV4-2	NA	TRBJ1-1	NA	TGTGCCAGCTCCCCCGGGGGGGAGAACACTGAAGCTTTCTTT	CASSPGGENTEAFF
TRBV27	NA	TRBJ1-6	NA	TGTGCCAGCAGTTTCATCAATTCACCCCTCCACTTT	CASSFINSPLHF
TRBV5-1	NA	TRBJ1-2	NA	TGCGCCAGCAGCTTGGCCGGGCAGGGACAAGGCTACACCTTC	CASSLAGQGQGYTF
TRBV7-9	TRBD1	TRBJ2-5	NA	TGTGCCAGCAGCTCGGGACAGTCCCAAGAGACCCAGTACTTC	CASSSGQSQETQYF
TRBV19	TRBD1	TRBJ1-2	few	TGTGCCACGGGGACAGGGAGGAACTATCGTGGCTACACCTTC	CATGTGRNYRGYTF
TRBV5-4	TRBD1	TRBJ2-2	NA	TGTGCCAGCCGCCGAGAGGACAGGCGAAGCACCGGGGAGCTGTTTTTT	CASRREDRRSTGELFF
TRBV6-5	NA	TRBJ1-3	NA	TGTGCCAGCAGGAGAGACAGATCCGGAAACACCATATATTTT	CASRRDRSGNTIYF
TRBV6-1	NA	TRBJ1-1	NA	TGTGCCAGCAGTGAATTGGCAGGGTATTTTAGCACTGAAGCTTTCTTT	CASSELAGYFSTEAFF
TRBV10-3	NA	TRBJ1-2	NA	TGTGCCATCAGTGAGGGCACCTTCTACACCTTC	CAISEGTFYTF
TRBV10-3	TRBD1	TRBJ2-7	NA	TGTGCCATCAGTGAGGACAGGGCAGGTCACGAGCAGTACTTC	CAISEDRAGHEQYF
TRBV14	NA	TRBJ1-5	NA	TGTGCCAGCAGCCAGGGCCCCAATCAGCCCCAGCATTTT	CASSQGPNQPQHF
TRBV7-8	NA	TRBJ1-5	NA	TGTGCCAGCAGCTTAGGTGGGGGCAGGTGGAACAATCAGCCCCAGCATTTT	CASSLGGGRWNNQPQHF